This T cell receptor beta chain is drawn from a study of OX40 agonist ivuxolimab in advanced cancers. Study summary: Each dose-escalation patient presented with hepatocellular carcinoma, melanoma, renal cell or head and neck cancer. Among those enrolled, mean age was about 62 years (range roughly 23 to 90) and about 81% were male. Study-level results: On average, a greater number of expanded clones characterised CD8+ T cells relative to CD4+. There were also nonresponders showing low normalized T-cell clonal expansion.

The CDR3 consists of 14 residues. The V end was cut by 3 bases, the J end by 3 bases, with 12 bases between. Germline V lookup: CDR1 KGHSH, CDR2 LQKENI. This clone was detected a few times. The antigen remains undetermined. Measured with immunoSEQ multiplex PCR; TCRdb has only the in-frame clones, and not every one. Among just under 20,000 clones, around 84% were seen once, and the ten largest hold 14%. The TCR was taken from an adult with an advanced solid tumor such as melanoma, head and neck, liver or kidney cancer. Sequenced here: CD4+ or CD8+ T cells sorted from blood, sampled in a trial of the OX40 agonist ivuxolimab. The V gene is TRBV18, the J gene TRBJ2-7, with D perhaps matching TRBD1 or TRBD2 (5 bases each). CDR3 nucleotides: TGTGCCAGCTCACCGTCACAGGACTTCTACGAGCAGTACTTC. As protein: CASSPSQDFYEQYF. The full variable domain, with the rest looked up from reference TRBV18 and TRBJ2-7, is NAGVMQNPRHLVRRRGQEARLRCSPMKGHSHVYWYRQLPEEGLKFMVYLQKENIIDESGMPKERFSAEFPKEGPSILRIQQVVRGDSAAYFCASSPSQDFYEQYFGPGTRLTVT.